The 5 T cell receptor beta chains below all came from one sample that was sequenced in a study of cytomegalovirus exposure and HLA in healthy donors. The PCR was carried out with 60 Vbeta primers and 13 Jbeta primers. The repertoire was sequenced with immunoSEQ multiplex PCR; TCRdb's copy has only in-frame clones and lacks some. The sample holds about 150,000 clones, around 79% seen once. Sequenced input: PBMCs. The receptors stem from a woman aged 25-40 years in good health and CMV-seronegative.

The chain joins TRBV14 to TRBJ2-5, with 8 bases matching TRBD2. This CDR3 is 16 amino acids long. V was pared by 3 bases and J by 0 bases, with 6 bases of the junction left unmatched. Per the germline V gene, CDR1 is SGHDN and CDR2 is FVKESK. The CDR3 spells CASSHLKLADQETQYF. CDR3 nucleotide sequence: TGTGCCAGCAGCCACCTCAAACTAGCGGACCAAGAGACCCAGTACTTC.

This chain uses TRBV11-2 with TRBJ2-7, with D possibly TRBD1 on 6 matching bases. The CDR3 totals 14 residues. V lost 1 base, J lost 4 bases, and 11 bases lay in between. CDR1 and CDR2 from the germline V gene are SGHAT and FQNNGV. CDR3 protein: CASSLGPGTYEQYF. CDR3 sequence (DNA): TGTGCCAGCAGCTTAGGTCCGGGGACATACGAGCAGTACTTC.

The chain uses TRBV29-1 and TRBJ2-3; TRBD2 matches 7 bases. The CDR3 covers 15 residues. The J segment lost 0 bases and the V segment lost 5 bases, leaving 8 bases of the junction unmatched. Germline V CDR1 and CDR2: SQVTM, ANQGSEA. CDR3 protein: CSVRGVSSSTDTQYF. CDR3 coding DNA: TGCAGCGTTCGGGGGGTGAGCAGTAGCACAGATACGCAGTATTTT.

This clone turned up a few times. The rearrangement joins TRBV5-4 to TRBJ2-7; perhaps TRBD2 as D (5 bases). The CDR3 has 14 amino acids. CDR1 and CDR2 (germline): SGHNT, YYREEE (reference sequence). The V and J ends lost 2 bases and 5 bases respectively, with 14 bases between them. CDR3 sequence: CASSLTGMDHEQYF. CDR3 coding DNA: TGTGCCAGCAGCTTAACCGGGATGGACCACGAGCAGTACTTC.

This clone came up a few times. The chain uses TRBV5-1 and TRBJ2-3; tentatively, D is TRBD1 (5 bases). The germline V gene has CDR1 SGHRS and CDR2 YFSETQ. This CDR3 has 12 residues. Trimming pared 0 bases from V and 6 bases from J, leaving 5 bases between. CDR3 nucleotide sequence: TGCGCCAGCAGCTTGGACAGGGATACGCAGTATTTT. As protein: CASSLDRDTQYF.